This note documents a single TCR beta chain sequence. The data were taken from a study of STAT5B mutations in CD4+ large granular lymphocyte leukemia. The table came from immunoSEQ multiplex PCR; TCRdb's copy has only in-frame clones and leaves some out. The sample yields about 40,000 clones, 75% to 85% seen once. Sequencing input: CD4+ T cells from blood buffy coats. The receptor comes from a human donor in good health.

This CDR3 reads CASSFTEGTEAFF. CDR3 nucleotides: TGTGCCAGCAGCTTCACCGAGGGCACTGAAGCTTTCTTT. The chain employs TRBV5-6 and TRBJ1-1; D gene unclear. The CDR3 covers 13 residues. CDR1 and CDR2 from the germline V gene are SGHDT and YYEEEE. Trimming left V 2 bases short and J 4 bases short, with 9 bases between.